In this sample, the clone carrying this T cell receptor (beta chain) turned up a few times. Deletions cut 5 bases from V and 5 bases from J, with 15 bases between. CDR3 length: 14 residues. Germline lookup yields CDR1 LGHDT and CDR2 YNNKEL (reference sequence). The sample is drawn from a study of blood T cells in healthy people across ages. Sample-barcoded 5' priming and a J-beta primer mix drove a second PCR of about 6 to 12 cycles. A tag from a template-switch adaptor with 12 random nucleotides marked each cDNA molecule. A single record per CDR3 protein comes from TCRdb applying MiXCR to the 5' RACE reads. The sample has some 800,000 distinct CDR3 sequences, around 42% seen once; the top ten hold about 21%.

Sequenced sample: blood. This chain uses TRBV3-1 with TRBJ1-1; the D gene is possibly TRBD1 (6 bases). The sequence was collected from a man in his 60s in good health. The DNA for the CDR3 is TGTGCCAGCAGCACCGCGACAGGAGGTACTGAAGCTTTCTTT. Its translation is CASSTATGGTEAFF.